This T cell receptor beta chain derives from a study of tumor and adjacent non-tumor tissue in lung cancer. About the study: Histology: around 13 adenocarcinoma, a couple of squamous cell carcinoma, 1 small cell lung cancer.

The template was RNA from unsorted bulk tissue. The CDR3 runs to 12 residues. Trimming stripped 3 bases from V and 9 bases from J, with 9 bases between. This clonotype was picked up many times. The library came from three nested PCR rounds adapted from ARM-PCR protocols. Each CDR3 protein is one row after TCRdb ran MiXCR on the multiplex PCR reads. The data hold over 110,000 distinct CDR3 sequences, with around 65% observed a single time. The receptor's source is a man in his sixties with small cell lung cancer. The genes are TRBV12-3 or TRBV12-4 and TRBJ2-1; D is unresolved. Sequencing was done on a sample of lung tumor tissue. Here the CDR3 DNA reads TGTGCCAGCAGTTTTTCCTGGGGTGAGCAGTTCTTC. Translation: CASSFSWGEQFF.